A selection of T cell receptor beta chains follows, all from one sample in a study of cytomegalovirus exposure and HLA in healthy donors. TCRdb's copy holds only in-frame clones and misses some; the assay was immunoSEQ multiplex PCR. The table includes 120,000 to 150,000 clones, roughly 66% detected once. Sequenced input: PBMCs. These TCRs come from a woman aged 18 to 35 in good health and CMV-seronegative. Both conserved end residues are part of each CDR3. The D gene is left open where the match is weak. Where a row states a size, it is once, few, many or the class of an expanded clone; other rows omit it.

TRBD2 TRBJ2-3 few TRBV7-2 TGTGCCAGCAGCTTAGGGACCAGCGGGAGGGCGGGGGATACGCAGTATTTT CASSLGTSGRAGDTQYF
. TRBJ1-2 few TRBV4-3 TGCGCCAGCAGCCGGGGCCCTATGTCGGGCTATGGCTACACCTTC CASSRGPMSGYGYTF
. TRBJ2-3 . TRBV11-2 TGTGCCAGCAGCTTACGGCCTAAGCAGGCAGATACGCAGTATTTT CASSLRPKQADTQYF
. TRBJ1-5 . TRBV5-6 TGTGCCAGCAGCTTGGGGGCGGGGGCGGGGGGGAGCAATCAGCCCCAGCATTTT CASSLGAGAGGSNQPQHF
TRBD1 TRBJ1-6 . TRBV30 TGTGCCTGGAGGGACAGGGGAATGGGGTCACCCCTCCACTTT CAWRDRGMGSPLHF
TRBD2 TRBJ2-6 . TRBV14 TGTGCCAGCAGACGAAGCGGGGGGGCATCTGGGGCCAACGTCCTGACTTTC CASRRSGGASGANVLTF
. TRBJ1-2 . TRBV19 TGTGCCAGTAGCCGGCCGAGACTGAACTATGGCTACACCTTC CASSRPRLNYGYTF
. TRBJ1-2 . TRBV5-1 TGCGCCAGCAGCTTGGGACCCACAGATGGCTACACCTTC CASSLGPTDGYTF
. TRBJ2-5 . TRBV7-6 TGTGCCAGCAGCCATGACAGGCTCCAAGAGACCCAGTACTTC CASSHDRLQETQYF
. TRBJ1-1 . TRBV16 TGTGCCAGCAGCCAACGCTCCTGGGGGGTCACTGAAGCTTTCTTT CASSQRSWGVTEAFF
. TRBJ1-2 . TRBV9 TGTGCCAGCAGCCGTCTCCAAACTTCGGGACTAAACGAGGGCTACACCTTC CASSRLQTSGLNEGYTF
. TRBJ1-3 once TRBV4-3 TGCGCCAGCAGCCAGACAGAGTGGAGCAACACCATATATTTT CASSQTEWSNTIYF
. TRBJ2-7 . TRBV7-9 TGTGCCAGCAGCTCGCATCTTTGGAGGGCAAGCTCCTACGGGCAGTACTTC CASSSHLWRASSYGQYF
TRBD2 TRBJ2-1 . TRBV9 TGTGCCAGCAGCGTGACTAGCGGGAGTTACGATGAGCAGTTCTTC CASSVTSGSYDEQFF
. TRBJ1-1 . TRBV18 TGTGCCAGCTCACCACTCGACATCCCGAACACTGAAGCTTTCTTT CASSPLDIPNTEAFF
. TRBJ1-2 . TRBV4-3 TGCGCCAGCAGCCAAGAGCAGGCCCATGGCTACACCTTC CASSQEQAHGYTF
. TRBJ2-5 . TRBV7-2 TGTGCCAGCAGCTTAGATGGGGGGGAGACCCAGTACTTC CASSLDGGETQYF
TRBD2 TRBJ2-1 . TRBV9 TGTGCCAGCAGCGTAGTGGGAGCGGGGACCTACAATGAGCAGTTCTTC CASSVVGAGTYNEQFF
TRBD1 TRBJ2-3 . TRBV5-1 TGCGCCAGCAGGATTTTAGGGGGCTACACAGATACGCAGTATTTT CASRILGGYTDTQYF
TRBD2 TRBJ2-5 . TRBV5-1 TGCGCCAGCAGCCGGACTAGCGACCAAGAGACCCAGTACTTC CASSRTSDQETQYF
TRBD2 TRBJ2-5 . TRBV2 TGTGCCAGCACCGGGACTAGCGGGAGAAAAGGGTCCCAGTACTTC CASTGTSGRKGSQYF
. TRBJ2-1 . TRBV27 TGTGCCAACGAGTCTGGGCCAAACTACAATGAGCAGTTCTTC CANESGPNYNEQFF
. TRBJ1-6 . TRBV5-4 TGTGCCAGCAGCTTCGGGGTTGGGACTACGGGTTCACCCCTCCACTTT CASSFGVGTTGSPLHF
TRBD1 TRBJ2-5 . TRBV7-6 TGTGCCAGCAGCCCACATTGGGGACAGGGGAGAGAGACCCAGTACTTC CASSPHWGQGRETQYF
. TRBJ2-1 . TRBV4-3 TGCGCCAGCAGCCAAGGCTTGATACAAAGCTACAATGAGCAGTTCTTC CASSQGLIQSYNEQFF
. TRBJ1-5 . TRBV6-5 TGTGCCAGCAGTTACACAGTAGATCAGCCCCAGCATTTT CASSYTVDQPQHF
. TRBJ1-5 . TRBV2 TGTGCCAGCAGGGAGTTAACAGGGAATCAGCCCCAGCATTTT CASRELTGNQPQHF
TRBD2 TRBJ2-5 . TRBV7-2 TGTGCCAGCAGCTTGGGCGGGGGGTTCAAAGAGACCCAGTACTTC CASSLGGGFKETQYF
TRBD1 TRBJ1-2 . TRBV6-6 TGTGCCAGCAGTCCGGGACAGGCGGGGTATGGCTACACCTTC CASSPGQAGYGYTF
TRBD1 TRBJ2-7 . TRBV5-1 TGCGCCAGCAGCTTGACAGGGGGCTACGAGCAGTACTTC CASSLTGGYEQYF
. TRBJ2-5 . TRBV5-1 TGCGCCAGCAGCCTGGGACAAACACAAGAGACCCAGTACTTC CASSLGQTQETQYF
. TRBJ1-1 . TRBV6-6 TGTGCCAGCAGTTACTCGACAGGTTGGGGCACTGAAGCTTTCTTT CASSYSTGWGTEAFF
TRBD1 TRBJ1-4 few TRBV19 TGTGCCAGTTCCAGGGGGGAGGCGTCTGAAAAACTGTTTTTT CASSRGEASEKLFF
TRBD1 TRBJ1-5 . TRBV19 TGTGCCAGTAGATGGGGACAGGGACGCCAGCCCCAGCATTTT CASRWGQGRQPQHF
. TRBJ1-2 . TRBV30 TGTGCCTGGAGTCCTCCTCCCGGGACACAGGGCTATGGCTACACCTTC CAWSPPPGTQGYGYTF
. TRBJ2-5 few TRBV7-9 TGTGCCAGCAGCTTCCCCTACCAAGAGACCCAGTACTTC CASSFPYQETQYF
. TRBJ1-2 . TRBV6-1 TGTGCCAGCAGTGAAGGGCAGCGACATGGCTACACCTTC CASSEGQRHGYTF
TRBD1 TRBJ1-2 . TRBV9 TGTGCCAGCAGCACCACAGGGGGCGCGGGCGGCTACACCTTC CASSTTGGAGGYTF
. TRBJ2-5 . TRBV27 TGTGCCAGCAGTGGGGGGGGGACAGGAGAGACCCAGTACTTC CASSGGGTGETQYF
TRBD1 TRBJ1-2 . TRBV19 TGTGCCAGTACCCCCCAGACAGGGTTAAACTATGGCTACACCTTC CASTPQTGLNYGYTF